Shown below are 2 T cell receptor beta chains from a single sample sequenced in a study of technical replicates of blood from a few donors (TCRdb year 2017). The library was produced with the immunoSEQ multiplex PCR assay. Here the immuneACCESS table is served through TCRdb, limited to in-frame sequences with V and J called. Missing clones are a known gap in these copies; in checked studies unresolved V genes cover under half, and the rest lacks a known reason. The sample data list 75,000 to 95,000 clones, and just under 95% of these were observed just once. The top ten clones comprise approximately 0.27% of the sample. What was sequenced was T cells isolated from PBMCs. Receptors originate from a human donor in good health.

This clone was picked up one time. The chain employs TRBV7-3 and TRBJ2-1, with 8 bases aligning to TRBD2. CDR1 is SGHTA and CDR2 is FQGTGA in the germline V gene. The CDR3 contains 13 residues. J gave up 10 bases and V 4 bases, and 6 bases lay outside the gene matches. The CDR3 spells CASSWGVAGEQFF. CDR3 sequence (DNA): TGTGCCAGCAGCTGGGGGGTAGCGGGGGAGCAGTTCTTC.

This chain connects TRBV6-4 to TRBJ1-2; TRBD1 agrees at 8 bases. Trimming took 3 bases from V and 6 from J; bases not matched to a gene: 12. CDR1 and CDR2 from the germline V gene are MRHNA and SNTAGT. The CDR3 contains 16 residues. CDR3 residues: CASSEFATRQGNGYTF. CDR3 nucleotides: TGTGCCAGCAGTGAATTTGCGACACGACAGGGGAATGGCTACACCTTC.